Listed below are T cell receptor beta chains from one sample, sequenced in a study of Graves' ophthalmopathy and Graves' hyperthyroidism. From the multiplex PCR reads, TCRdb called clonotypes with MiXCR, one entry per CDR3 protein. The sample holds some 39,000 distinct CDR3 sequences, 50% seen once. Sequenced input: peripheral blood. The source is an adult woman with stable Graves' hyperthyroidism. The CDR3 runs from the conserved cysteine through the conserved F or W. D genes are given only for firm matches. Where a row states a size, it is once, few, many or the class of an expanded clone; other rows omit it.

v_gene,abundance,j_gene,d_gene,CDR3aa,CDR3nt
TRBV5-1,many,TRBJ2-2,TRBD2,CASSPLAGEYTGELFF,TGCGCCAGCAGCCCCCTAGCGGGAGAGTACACCGGGGAGCTGTTTTTT
TRBV24-1,.,TRBJ1-2,.,CATSEGVGGCTF,TGCGCCACCAGTGAAGGGGTCGGTGGCTGCACCTTC
TRBV4-1,many,TRBJ1-1,.,CASSQGVGPYTEAFF,TGCGCCAGCAGCCAAGGGGTTGGGCCCTACACTGAAGCTTTCTTT
TRBV20-1,few,TRBJ1-2,TRBD1,CSATGQEYGYTF,TGCAGTGCTACAGGACAGGAGTATGGCTACACCTTC
TRBV7-2,.,TRBJ1-2,.,CASSLDRGGGYTF,TGTGCCAGCAGCCTAGACCGGGGAGGAGGCTACACCTTC
TRBV4-1,many,TRBJ2-6,.,CASSQDTPAGANVLTF,TGCGCCAGCAGCCAAGACACCCCGGCTGGGGCCAACGTCCTGACTTTC
TRBV6-5,once,TRBJ1-1,TRBD1,CASRQGMGYTEAFF,TGTGCCAGCAGACAGGGGATGGGGTACACTGAAGCTTTCTTT
TRBV29-1,medium-sized,TRBJ2-5,.,CSVGRTERETQYF,TGCAGCGTTGGTCGGACGGAGCGAGAGACCCAGTACTTC
TRBV5-4,.,TRBJ1-1,TRBD1,CASSLQGDSNTEASF,TGTGCCAGCAGCTTGCAGGGGGATTCGAACACCGAAGCTTCCTTT
TRBV20-1,.,TRBJ2-7,TRBD2,CSARDIAGHEQYF,TGCAGTGCTAGAGATATAGCGGGACACGAGCAGTACTTC
TRBV7-9,.,TRBJ1-5,.,CASSPRPDQPQHF,TGTGCCAGCAGCCCCAGGCCCGATCAGCCCCAGCATTTT
TRBV19,many,TRBJ2-6,.,CASSIDTGANVLTF,TGTGCCAGTAGTATAGATACGGGGGCCAACGTCCTGACTTTC
TRBV20-1,medium-sized,TRBJ1-2,.,CSAAGTNGYTF,TGCAGTGCTGCGGGGACGAATGGCTACACCTTC
TRBV20-1,many,TRBJ2-5,TRBD1,CSAQNRGRGRTQYF,TGCAGTGCTCAAAACAGGGGGCGTGGACGGACCCAGTACTTC
TRBV29-1,.,TRBJ2-1,.,CSVEVRGTNEQFF,TGCAGCGTTGAAGTAAGGGGGACGAATGAGCAGTTCTTC
TRBV10-2,few,TRBJ1-6,TRBD1,CASRSGTEISPLHF,TGCGCCAGCAGGTCCGGGACAGAAATCTCACCCCTCCACTTT